Below, 27 T cell receptor beta chains from the same sample are listed, as sequenced in a study of graft-versus-host responses after intestinal transplantation. The repertoire was sequenced with immunoSEQ multiplex PCR; TCRdb's copy has only in-frame clones and lacks some. The repertoire consists of some 41,000 clones, with roughly 91% occurring once and the leading ten covering roughly 6.6%. The input for sequencing was PBMCs, taken 267 days after transplant. Every receptor here comes from a human patient who received an intestinal transplant, so some T cells may come from the graft donor.

This clone came up once. This rearrangement joins TRBV11-2 to TRBJ1-1; 7 bases map to TRBD1. CDR3 length: 12 amino acids. V lost 5 bases to trimming and J lost 5 bases; unmatched junction nucleotides: 2. CDR1 SGHAT and CDR2 FQNNGV come from the germline V gene. This CDR3 reads CASSPTGTEAFF. The DNA for the CDR3 is TGTGCCAGCAGCCCGACAGGGACTGAAGCTTTCTTT.

This clone occurred once. V and J are TRBV5-6 and TRBJ2-3; D is possibly TRBD1 (6 bases). V was pared by 4 bases and J by 12 bases, with 21 bases between. Germline V gene data show CDR1 as SGHDT and CDR2 as YYEEEE. CDR3 length: 14 residues. CDR3 loop: CASSQFDRYQSQYF. CDR3 DNA: TGTGCCAGCAGCCAATTCGACAGGTATCAAAGCCAGTATTTT.

The rearrangement links TRBV10-1 to TRBJ2-1; 10 bases agree with TRBD2. This CDR3 is 16 amino acids long. Losses at the gene ends were 1 base for V and 3 bases for J; bases not matched to a gene: 3. Germline assignment: CDR1 WNHNN and CDR2 SYGVQD (reference sequence). In DNA, the CDR3 is TGCGCCAGCAGTGAGTGGGTAGCGGGGGGCTACAATGAGCAGTTCTTC. This translates into CASSEWVAGGYNEQFF.

This CDR3 reads CATSFDRADTGELFF. In DNA, the CDR3 is TGTGCCACCAGCTTTGACAGGGCCGACACCGGGGAGCTGTTTTTT. The rearrangement uses TRBV15 and TRBJ2-2; 7 nucleotides align to TRBD1. V lost 5 bases to trimming and J lost 3 bases; unmatched junction nucleotides: 6. There are 15 residues in the CDR3. The germline gives CDR1 LNHNV, CDR2 YYDKDF (reference sequence).

The V call is TRBV10-3, the J call TRBJ2-4; 8 bases line up with TRBD2. Germline V gene sequence: CDR1 ENHRY, CDR2 SYGVKD. This CDR3 is built from 15 residues. J was trimmed by 5 bases and V by 8 bases; bases with no gene match: 11. CDR3 in amino acids: CAIGVTGGSENIQYF. The DNA of the CDR3 is TGTGCCATCGGGGTAACGGGGGGGAGCGAAAACATTCAGTACTTC.

The chain is built from TRBV6-5 and TRBJ2-7; D gene unclear. The CDR3 loop spans 15 amino acids. V was clipped by 7 bases and J by 1 base, with 17 bases between them. Germline V gene sequence: CDR1 MNHEY, CDR2 SVGAGI. CDR3 region: CASIKEAWDSYEQYF. The CDR3 nucleotides read TGTGCCAGCATCAAGGAAGCGTGGGATTCCTACGAGCAGTACTTC.

The J gene is TRBJ1-6, the V gene TRBV11-2, with 10 bases matching TRBD1. Unmatched junction bases numbered 9, after V lost 5 bases and J lost 11 bases. Germline CDR1 reads SGHAT; CDR2 reads FQNNGV. This CDR3 contains 15 residues. CDR3 coding DNA: TGTGCCAGCAGCAAGGGAGGGACAGGGGTCCCACCCCTCCACTTT. This codes for CASSKGGTGVPPLHF.

This CDR3 is CASSSGQKGYTF. The CDR3 DNA reads TGTGCCAGTAGCTCCGGACAGAAGGGCTACACCTTC. The rearrangement joins TRBV19 to TRBJ1-2; tentative D call: TRBD1 (6 bases). Germline CDR1 reads LNHDA; CDR2 reads SQIVND (reference sequence). V was pared by 6 bases and J by 8 bases, with 13 bases between. CDR3 length: 12 amino acids.

The chain is built from TRBV19 and TRBJ2-6; D unresolved. V lost 1 base and J 0 bases, leaving 4 bases between the germline ends. CDR1 is LNHDA and CDR2 is SQIVND in the germline V gene (reference sequence). The CDR3 loop spans 15 amino acids. This CDR3 is CASSIGNSGANVLTF. CDR3 nucleotide sequence: TGTGCCAGTAGTATAGGGAACTCTGGGGCCAACGTCCTGACTTTC.

The genes are TRBV28 and TRBJ2-1, with TRBD1 matching 7 bases. With 6 bases clipped from V and 10 bases from J, the junction kept 6 bases outside the gene matches. This CDR3 has 12 amino acids. The V gene's germline CDR1 is MDHEN and CDR2 SYDVKM. The CDR3 reads CASRRQGGEQFF. DNA for the CDR3: TGTGCCAGCAGGAGACAGGGTGGGGAGCAGTTCTTC.

The chain employs TRBV5-1 and TRBJ2-1; no firm D call. CDR3 size: 13 residues. V was cut by 3 bases and J by 6 bases, with 10 bases left in between. Germline values: CDR1 SGHRS, CDR2 YFSETQ. Written as DNA, the CDR3 is TGCGCCAGCAGCTCCCACGGTATCAATGAGCAGTTCTTC. Translated: CASSSHGINEQFF.

This rearrangement joins TRBV9 to TRBJ1-1, with D tentatively TRBD1 (5 bases). The germline V gene has CDR1 SGDLS and CDR2 YYNGEE. This CDR3 has 16 amino acids. Trimming took off 0 bases at V and 1 base at J, with 13 bases between the two ends. In DNA form, the CDR3 reads TGTGCCAGCAGCGTAGCAACTCCCGGGGGGAACACTGAAGCTTTCTTT. Translated, it gives CASSVATPGGNTEAFF.

The chain joins TRBV6-6 to TRBJ1-2; D unresolved. Trimming stripped 5 bases from V and 4 bases from J, with 17 bases between. Germline V lookup: CDR1 MNHNY, CDR2 SVGAGI (reference sequence). The CDR3 extends over 15 amino acids. CDR3 in amino acids: CASSTIIFGSYGYTF. The DNA for the CDR3 is TGTGCCAGCAGTACGATCATCTTTGGGTCCTATGGCTACACCTTC.

The rearrangement joins TRBV19 to TRBJ2-3; 9 bases map to TRBD2. Germline V gene lookup returns CDR1 LNHDA and CDR2 SQIVND (reference sequence). The V and J ends lost 3 bases and 4 bases, in that order; junction bases with no gene match: 5. The CDR3 has 15 residues. In DNA, the CDR3 is TGTGCCAGTAGTATGGATAGCGGGGGCCCAGATACGCAGTATTTT. This sequence encodes CASSMDSGGPDTQYF.

The chain combines TRBV5-1 with TRBJ1-2; no clear D gene. Germline CDR1 is SGHRS and CDR2 is YFSETQ. The CDR3 totals 14 residues. Between the trimmed V and J ends, which lost 0 bases and 2 bases, there was a span of 8 bases. The CDR3 coding sequence is TGCGCCAGCAGCTTGGGGCGGGAGAACTATGGCTACACCTTC. Its protein is CASSLGRENYGYTF. Based on the CDR3 plus reference TRBV5-1 and TRBJ1-2, the full variable domain is KAGVTQTPRYLIKTRGQQVTLSCSPISGHRSVSWYQQTPGQGLQFLFEYFSETQRNKGNFPGRFSGRQFSNSRSEMNVSTLELGDSALYLCASSLGRENYGYTFGSGTRLTVV.

This clone was found a few times. V and J are TRBV7-9 and TRBJ1-4, with 7 bases aligning to TRBD1. Germline-derived CDR1 and CDR2 are SEHNR and FQNEAQ (reference sequence). The CDR3 sequence is 16 residues long. The V gene end was trimmed by 2 bases and the J gene end by 5 bases; junction bases not matched to a gene: 8. The CDR3 loop is CASSLFEGTVNEKLFF. CDR3 nucleotide sequence: TGTGCCAGCAGCTTATTTGAAGGGACAGTAAATGAAAAACTGTTTTTT.

V gene TRBV6-5 combines with J gene TRBJ2-7; tentative D call: TRBD1 (6 bases). CDR1 and CDR2 from the germline V gene are MNHEY and SVGAGI. The V gene lost 5 bases and the J gene lost 3 bases, with 14 bases spanning the gap. This CDR3 has 14 residues. The CDR3: CASSELQGYYEQYF. The CDR3, as DNA: TGTGCCAGCAGTGAACTACAGGGTTACTACGAGCAGTACTTC.

The rearrangement joins TRBV29-1 to TRBJ2-5; tentative D call: TRBD2 (6 bases). Deletions cut 4 bases from V and 5 bases from J, with 20 bases between. CDR1 is SQVTM, CDR2 ANQGSEA, per germline. The CDR3 totals 15 residues. The chain's CDR3 is CSVGPKLAPRETQYF. CDR3 in DNA: TGCAGCGTTGGACCGAAACTAGCTCCGAGGGAGACCCAGTACTTC.

The chain combines TRBV5-8 with TRBJ2-7; D might be TRBD1 (5 bases). Trimming left V 1 base short and J 2 bases short, with 13 bases between. The V gene's germline CDR1 is SGHTS and CDR2 YDEGEE. The CDR3 spans 15 residues. The CDR3 spells CASSLLGAHPYEQYF. In DNA, the CDR3 is TGTGCCAGCAGCTTGTTAGGGGCACATCCCTACGAGCAGTACTTC.

CDR3 loop: CASSRGLAGEFSTDTQYF. CDR3 sequence (DNA): TGCGCCAGCAGTCGGGGACTAGCGGGGGAGTTTAGCACAGATACGCAGTATTTT. The chain joins TRBV5-1 to TRBJ2-3; 14 bases are shared with TRBD2. V shed 5 bases and J 0 bases; nucleotides not matched to a gene: 8. CDR1 is SGHRS and CDR2 is YFSETQ in the germline V gene. The CDR3 is 18 amino acids.

The chain couples TRBV7-9 to TRBJ2-3, with D perhaps TRBD2 (7 bases). Looked up from germline, CDR1 is SEHNR and CDR2 is FQNEAQ (reference sequence). The ends were cut back, 3 bases at V and 0 bases at J, with 10 bases in the middle. The CDR3 sequence is 15 residues long. The CDR3 sequence is CASSFEGGSTDTQYF. CDR3 bases: TGTGCCAGCAGCTTCGAGGGGGGGAGCACAGATACGCAGTATTTT.

The J gene is TRBJ1-3, the V gene TRBV5-4; 7 nucleotides align to TRBD1. V lost 0 bases and J lost 3; bases outside the gene matches: 0. Germline-derived CDR1 and CDR2 are SGHNT and YYREEE (reference sequence). The CDR3 has 14 residues. CDR3 loop: CASSLAGGGNTIYF. The CDR3 DNA sequence: TGTGCCAGCAGCTTGGCAGGGGGTGGAAACACCATATATTTT.

This sequence joins TRBV7-8 and TRBJ1-2; TRBD1 is a possible D gene (5 bases). V was clipped by 2 bases and J by 0 bases, with 10 bases between them. The CDR3 is 15 residues long. Germline CDR1 SGHVS, CDR2 FQNEAQ. The DNA for the CDR3 is TGTGCCAGCAGCTTACAGGGCACCGCTAACTATGGCTACACCTTC. Translating gives CASSLQGTANYGYTF.

This clone was recorded once. J is TRBJ1-5 and V is TRBV5-5; D is unclear. The CDR3 loop spans 14 amino acids. The V gene's germline CDR1 is SGHKS and CDR2 YYEKEE (reference sequence). V was shortened by 0 bases and J by 6 bases, with 10 bases between the two germline ends. CDR3 nucleotide sequence: TGTGCCAGCAGCTTGGAGTGGAACAGTCAGCCCCAGCATTTT. Its translation: CASSLEWNSQPQHF.

This chain joins TRBV29-1 and TRBJ2-3; the match to TRBD2 covers 9 bases. The germline V gene has CDR1 SQVTM and CDR2 ANQGSEA. The CDR3 is 13 amino acids. After removal of 3 bases from V and 3 bases from J, the junction contained 1 base not matched to a gene. CDR3 sequence (DNA): TGCAGCGTTGAGGCGGGGGGGACAGATACGCAGTATTTT. Translated: CSVEAGGTDTQYF.

This rearrangement joins TRBV4-2 to TRBJ1-2; D remains unclear. This CDR3 has 16 residues. The ends were cut back, 4 bases at V and 0 bases at J, with 15 bases in the middle. Germline CDR1 is LGHNA and CDR2 is YNFKEQ. In DNA, the CDR3 is TGTGCCAGCAGCCCGCGTCCGGACCGGGCTAACTATGGCTACACCTTC. Amino acids: CASSPRPDRANYGYTF.

This chain uses TRBV6-6 with TRBJ2-7; D unresolved. The ends were cut back, 4 bases at V and 6 bases at J, with 10 bases in the middle. Looked up from germline, CDR1 is MNHNY and CDR2 is SVGAGI (reference sequence). The CDR3 consists of 12 residues. CDR3 sequence: CASSSHSGEQYF. The CDR3 region has the DNA TGTGCCAGCAGTTCTCATTCGGGCGAGCAGTACTTC.